The sequence of this T cell receptor (beta chain) was determined in a study of OX40 agonist ivuxolimab in advanced cancers. Study overall: Hepatocellular carcinoma, melanoma, renal cell or head and neck cancer occurred in dose-escalation patients. Findings and limits, study-wide: CD4+ and CD8+ blood T cells expanded clonally by week 6 at 0.1 to 3.0 mg/kg.

Method: immunoSEQ multiplex PCR; TCRdb's copy keeps in-frame clones and lacks some. Found here are around 56,000 clones, around 81% of them singletons; the top ten hold roughly 5%. As regards this clone: Its antigen remains unidentified.

Autoimmune disease history or systemic immunosuppression excluded patients. The sequencing here drew on CD4+ or CD8+ T cells sorted from blood, taken in a trial of the OX40 agonist ivuxolimab. The origin of this receptor is an adult with an advanced solid tumor such as melanoma, head and neck, liver or kidney cancer.

The CDR3: CASSPGLAGPSYNEQFF. CDR3 bases: TGTGCCAGCAGTCCGGGACTAGCGGGCCCCTCCTACAATGAGCAGTTCTTC. The chain couples TRBV28 to TRBJ2-1; 12 bases agree with TRBD2. This CDR3 is built from 17 residues. The V gene's germline CDR1 is MDHEN and CDR2 SYDVKM. J gave up 0 bases and V 5 bases, and 5 bases lay outside the gene matches.